The clone carrying this TCR beta chain was detected once. The data belong to a study of T cell changes during pregnancy in multiple sclerosis. Measured with immunoSEQ multiplex PCR; TCRdb has only the in-frame clones, and not every one. The sample comprises 35,000 to 45,000 clones, 90% of which are singletons, and 5.4% rests with the top ten. The CDR3 is 17 residues long. The germline CDR1 and CDR2 sequences are SGDLS and YYNGEE. V dropped 4 bases and J dropped 7; count of bases not matched to a gene: 17. This clonotype was obtained from a female donor in good health, enrolled as a control in a pregnancy study. The gene calls are TRBV9 and TRBJ2-7; 10 bases fit TRBD2. This sample comprised peripheral blood, obtained in the third trimester of pregnancy. The CDR3 is CASSPRGGAGGPREQYF. The CDR3 DNA reads as TGTGCCAGCAGCCCTCGGGGGGGAGCGGGAGGGCCTCGAGAGCAGTACTTC.